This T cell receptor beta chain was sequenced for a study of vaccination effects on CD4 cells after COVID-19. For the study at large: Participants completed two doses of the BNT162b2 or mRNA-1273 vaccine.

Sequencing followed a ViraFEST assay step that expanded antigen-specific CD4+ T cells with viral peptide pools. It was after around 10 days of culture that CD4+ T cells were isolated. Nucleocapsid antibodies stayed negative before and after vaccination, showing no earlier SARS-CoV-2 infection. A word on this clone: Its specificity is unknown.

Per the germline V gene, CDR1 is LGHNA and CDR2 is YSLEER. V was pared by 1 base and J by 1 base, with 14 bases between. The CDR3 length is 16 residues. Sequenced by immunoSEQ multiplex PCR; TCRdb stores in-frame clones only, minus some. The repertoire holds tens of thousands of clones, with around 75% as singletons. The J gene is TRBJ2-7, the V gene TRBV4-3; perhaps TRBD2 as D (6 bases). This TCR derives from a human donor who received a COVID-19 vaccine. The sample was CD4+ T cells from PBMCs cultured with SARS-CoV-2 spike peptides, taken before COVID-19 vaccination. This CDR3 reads CASSQGTAGTSYEQYF. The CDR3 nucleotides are TGCGCCAGCAGCCAAGGTACCGCCGGGACTTCCTACGAGCAGTACTTC.